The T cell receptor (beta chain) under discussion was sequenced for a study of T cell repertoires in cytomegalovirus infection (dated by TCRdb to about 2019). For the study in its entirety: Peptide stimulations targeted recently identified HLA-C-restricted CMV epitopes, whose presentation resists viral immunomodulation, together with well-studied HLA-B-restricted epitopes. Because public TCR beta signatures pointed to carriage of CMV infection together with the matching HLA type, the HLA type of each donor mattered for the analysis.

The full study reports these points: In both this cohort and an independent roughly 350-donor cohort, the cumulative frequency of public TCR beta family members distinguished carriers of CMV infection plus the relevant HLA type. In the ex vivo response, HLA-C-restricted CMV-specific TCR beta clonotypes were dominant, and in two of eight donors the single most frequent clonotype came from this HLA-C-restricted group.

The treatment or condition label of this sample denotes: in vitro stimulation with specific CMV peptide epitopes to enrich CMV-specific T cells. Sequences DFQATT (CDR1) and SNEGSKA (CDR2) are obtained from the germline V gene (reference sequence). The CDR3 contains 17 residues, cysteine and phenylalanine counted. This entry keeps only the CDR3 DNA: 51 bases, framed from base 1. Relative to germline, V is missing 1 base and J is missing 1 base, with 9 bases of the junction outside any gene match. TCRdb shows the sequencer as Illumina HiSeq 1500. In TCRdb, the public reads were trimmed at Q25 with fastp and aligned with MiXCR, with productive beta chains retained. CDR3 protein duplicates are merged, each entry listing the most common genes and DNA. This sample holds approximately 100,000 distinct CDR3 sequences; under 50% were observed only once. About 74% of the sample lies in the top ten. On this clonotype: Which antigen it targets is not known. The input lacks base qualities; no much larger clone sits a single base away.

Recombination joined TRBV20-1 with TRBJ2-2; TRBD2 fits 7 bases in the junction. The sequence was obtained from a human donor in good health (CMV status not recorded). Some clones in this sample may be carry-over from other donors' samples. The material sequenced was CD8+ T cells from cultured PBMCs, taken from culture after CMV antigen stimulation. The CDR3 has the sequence CSARGRFERGNTGELFF. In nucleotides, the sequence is TGCAGTGCTAGAGGGCGGTTTGAGCGGGGGAACACCGGGGAGCTGTTTTTT.